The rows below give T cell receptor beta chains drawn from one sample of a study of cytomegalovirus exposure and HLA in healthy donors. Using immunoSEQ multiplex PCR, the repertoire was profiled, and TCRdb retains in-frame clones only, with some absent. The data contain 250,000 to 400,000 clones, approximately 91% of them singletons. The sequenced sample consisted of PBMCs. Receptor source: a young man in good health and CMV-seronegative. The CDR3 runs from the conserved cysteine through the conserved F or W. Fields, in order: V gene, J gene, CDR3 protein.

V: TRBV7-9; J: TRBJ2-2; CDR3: CASSLDRGNTGELFF
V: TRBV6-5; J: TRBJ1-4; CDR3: CASSYKGRTEKLFF
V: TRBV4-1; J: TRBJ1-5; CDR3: CASSHAPAGANQPQHF
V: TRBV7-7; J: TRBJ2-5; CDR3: CASGPTGTETQYF
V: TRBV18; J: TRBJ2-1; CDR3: CASSPLTGSYNEQFF
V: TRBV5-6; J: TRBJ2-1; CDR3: CASLAGPSSYNEQFF
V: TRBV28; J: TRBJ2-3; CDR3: CASSLWSSGASTDTQYF
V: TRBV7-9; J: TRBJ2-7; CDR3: CASSFSTGWDDEQYF
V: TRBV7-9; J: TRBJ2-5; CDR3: CASSLAPGQSRETQYF
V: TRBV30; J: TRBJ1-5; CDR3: CAWSSGPVQPQHF
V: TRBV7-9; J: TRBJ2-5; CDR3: CASTLLTPEGAMYF
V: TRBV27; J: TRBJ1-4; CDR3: CASSRGTGGRIEKLFF
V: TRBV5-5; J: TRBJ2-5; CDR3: CASSLDSDRGETQYF
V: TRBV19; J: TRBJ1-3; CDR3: CASSTWNTIYF
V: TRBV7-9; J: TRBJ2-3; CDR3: CASSLTGGSTDTQYF
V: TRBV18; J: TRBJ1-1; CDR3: CASSPGQGALGATEAFF